The TCR beta chain under discussion was sequenced for a study of cytomegalovirus exposure and HLA in healthy donors. Clones were read by immunoSEQ multiplex PCR, and TCRdb kept only the in-frame ones, dropping some. The sample records about 82,000 clones, 90% to 95% being singletons. The donors were part of the roughly 130-subject validation cohort, which stood apart from the 666-subject first cohort. With regard to this clone: Antigen unknown.

Broader study findings: First-cohort TCR clusters tended to co-occur in the 90 to 150 validation repertoires, a later analysis found. Most TCR sequences proved rare, with some public TCRs found in many donors.

The ends were cut back, 3 bases at V and 4 bases at J, with 9 bases in the middle. This CDR3 region has 13 residues. Germline V gene data show CDR1 as MNHEY and CDR2 as SMNVEV (reference sequence). Sequencing input: PBMCs. The chain joins TRBV27 to TRBJ1-2, with D tentatively TRBD1 (5 bases). The source is a young man in good health and CMV-seronegative. The CDR3 region has the DNA TGTGCCAGCAGTTTGGGGGGAGGCTATGGCTACACCTTC. It codes for CASSLGGGYGYTF.